This record looks at one TCR beta chain sequence and its context. Its antigen is currently unknown. This record comes from a study of a mutant IDH1 vaccine in newly diagnosed glioma. Whole-study context: Eight vaccinations were given in weeks 1, 3, 5, 7, 11, 15, 19 and 23. Previous treatment comprised radiotherapy, temozolomide, or both, mostly both. Vaccines were begun 4-6 weeks after radiotherapy alone, or with temozolomide cycles.

Time point indicated: week 11, during vaccination. The investigators gave 300 ug of mutant IDH1 20-mer peptide in each vaccine dose, together with topical imiquimod. Study-wide results and limits: No link was apparently found between pseudoprogression and changes in top peripheral T cell clonotypes.

V shed 8 bases and J 0 bases; nucleotides not matched to a gene: 13. CDR3 length: 16 residues. Germline V gives CDR1 MNHNY, CDR2 SVGAGI (reference sequence). Data came from immunoSEQ multiplex PCR; TCRdb stores just in-frame clones and leaves some out. This repertoire shows about 120,000 clones, 75% to 90% found once; its top ten account for 0.61%. This clonotype was sampled from a woman aged 50 to 65 with glioma. The chain links TRBV6-6 to TRBJ2-7; TRBD1 aligns across 7 bases. The sequencing here drew on PBMCs, taken from a glioma patient whose treatment included an IDH1 peptide vaccine. CDR3 sequence: CASSLQGPRSSYEQYF. The CDR3 DNA follows: TGTGCCAGCTCCTTACAGGGGCCACGGTCCTCCTACGAGCAGTACTTC.